The 31 T cell receptor beta chains listed next were all sequenced from one sample in a study of T cell responses to AZD1222 COVID-19 vaccine. Here immunoSEQ multiplex PCR was the method, and the copy in TCRdb shows in-frame clones only, minus some. Of 75,000 to 100,000 clones in the sample, about 89% were seen once. Specimen: peripheral blood, collected on day 0 of AZD1222 vaccination. These receptor sequences come from an adult in good health.

V and J are TRBV28 and TRBJ1-1; the D is unclear. The CDR3 runs 14 residues. V was clipped by 6 bases and J by 0 bases, with 11 bases between them. Germline V gene lookup returns CDR1 MDHEN and CDR2 SYDVKM. The CDR3 loop reads CASRPRTVNTEAFF. CDR3 bases: TGTGCCAGCAGACCCAGGACCGTGAACACTGAAGCTTTCTTT.

This chain links TRBV5-1 with TRBJ1-2; 7 positions match TRBD1. The ends lost 4 bases at V and 5 bases at J; junction bases unmatched: 8. The CDR3 has 14 residues. CDR1 and CDR2 from the germline V gene are SGHRS and YFSETQ. CDR3 in DNA: TGCGCCAGCAGCACCGGACAGGCAGAGTATGGCTACACCTTC. Translating gives CASSTGQAEYGYTF.

The rearrangement uses TRBV5-4 and TRBJ2-5; D ambiguous. V was trimmed by 6 bases and J by 3 bases, leaving 12 bases between them. The CDR3 is 13 amino acids. The germline V gene has CDR1 SGHNT and CDR2 YYREEE (reference sequence). The CDR3 bases are TGTGCCAGCACCGATCCTAGGAAAGAGACCCAGTACTTC. The encoded protein is CASTDPRKETQYF.

CDR3 nucleotides: TGTGCCAGCAGTTTGGGGGGGGCTGGGGCCAACGTCCTGACTTTC. Translation gives CASSLGGAGANVLTF. This chain uses TRBV28 with TRBJ2-6; 7 bases map to TRBD2. V was pared by 3 bases and J by 2 bases, with 1 base of the junction left unmatched. This CDR3 contains 15 residues. Germline V gives CDR1 MDHEN, CDR2 SYDVKM.

The count of this clone is one. The chain couples TRBV12-3 or TRBV12-4 to TRBJ1-2; D is undetermined. Trimming pared 4 bases from V and 4 bases from J, leaving 7 bases between. This CDR3 spans 12 amino acids. The CDR3 here is CASSSVGYGYTF. The CDR3 nucleotides read TGTGCCAGCAGTTCGGTGGGCTATGGCTACACCTTC.

The genes are TRBV19 and TRBJ1-1; D gene ambiguous. The CDR3 has 15 residues. Germline V gives CDR1 LNHDA, CDR2 SQIVND (reference sequence). V was clipped by 3 bases and J by 0 bases, with 11 bases between them. CDR3 region: CASSMLERLNTEAFF. The DNA for the CDR3 is TGTGCCAGTAGTATGTTGGAAAGGTTGAACACTGAAGCTTTCTTT.

The CDR3 DNA sequence: TGTGCCAGCAGTGCCACCTCAGCCGGGACAGATCATGTTAGCAATCAGCCCCAGCATTTT. It specifies CASSATSAGTDHVSNQPQHF. The gene calls are TRBV6-4 and TRBJ1-5; TRBD1 matches at 7 bases. The V segment lost 4 bases and the J segment 0 bases; nucleotides outside the gene matches: 18. In germline, CDR1 is MRHNA, CDR2 SNTAGT. CDR3 size: 20 residues.

J is TRBJ2-1 and V is TRBV11-2, with 11 bases lining up with TRBD2. The CDR3 is made up of 17 amino acids. The V and J ends lost 5 bases and 1 base, in that order; junction bases with no gene match: 7. Germline V gene lookup returns CDR1 SGHAT and CDR2 FQNNGV. Here the CDR3 DNA reads TGTGCCAGCAGCCCGCCCCGACTAGCGGGATCCTACAATGAGCAGTTCTTC. Its translation is CASSPPRLAGSYNEQFF.

The J gene is TRBJ1-2, the V gene TRBV28; 7 nucleotides align to TRBD1. This CDR3 is built from 15 residues. Per the germline V gene, CDR1 is MDHEN and CDR2 is SYDVKM. The V gene end was trimmed by 6 bases and the J gene end by 3 bases; junction bases not matched to a gene: 10. CDR3 protein: CASSSTGRGYYGYTF. CDR3 DNA: TGTGCCAGCAGCTCGACAGGGAGGGGATACTATGGCTACACCTTC.

Only one count was recorded for this clone. This chain connects TRBV28 to TRBJ1-3; 7 bases align to TRBD1. V trimming: 5 bases; J trimming: 0 bases; junction bases outside the gene matches: 4. The V gene's germline CDR1 is MDHEN and CDR2 SYDVKM. The CDR3 is 15 amino acids. The CDR3 DNA reads TGTGCCAGCAGTCCAGGGGGACTCTCTGGAAACACCATATATTTT. Its protein is CASSPGGLSGNTIYF. The full variable domain, in which reference TRBV28 and TRBJ1-3 provide the parts outside the CDR3, is DVKVTQSSRYLVKRTGEKVFLECVQDMDHENMFWYRQDPGLGLRLIYFSYDVKMKEKGDIPEGYSVSREKKERFSLILESASTNQTSMYLCASSPGGLSGNTIYFGEGSWLTVV.

The sample holds one count of this clone. CDR3 protein: CASSQAGAHTGELFF. The DNA for the CDR3 is TGTGCCAGCAGTCAGGCGGGGGCCCACACCGGGGAGCTGTTTTTT. The chain has TRBV25-1 and TRBJ2-2; weak D call: TRBD2 (7 bases). CDR3 length: 15 amino acids. Looked up from germline, CDR1 is MGHDK and CDR2 is SYGVNS. V was trimmed by 5 bases and J by 3 bases, leaving 13 bases between them.

This clone was found a few times. The sample contains more than one DNA sequence encoding this CDR3. The V gene is TRBV3-1 (or the pseudogene TRBV3-2), the J gene TRBJ2-3; D unclear. The germline V and J ends were trimmed by 1 base and 4 bases, with 6 bases remaining between them. Germline V CDR1 and CDR2: LGHDT, YNNKEL (reference sequence). The CDR3 runs to 13 residues. In nucleotides, the CDR3 is TGTGCCAGCAGCCAAGCCGAGGCAGATACGCAGTATTTT. It translates to CASSQAEADTQYF.

The V gene is TRBV7-9, the J gene TRBJ1-6; D is undetermined. Trimming cost V 5 bases and J 8 bases, with 10 bases left between them. Germline V lookup: CDR1 SEHNR, CDR2 FQNEAQ (reference sequence). The CDR3 runs to 13 residues. This CDR3 reads CASSLRSDSPLHF. The CDR3 bases are TGTGCCAGCAGCCTGAGATCAGATTCACCCCTCCACTTT.

V is TRBV6-6 and J is TRBJ1-2; 10 nucleotides line up with TRBD1. This CDR3 has 16 residues. Trimming took 1 base from V and 4 from J; bases not matched to a gene: 6. The germline gives CDR1 MNHNY, CDR2 SVGAGI (reference sequence). DNA for the CDR3: TGTGCCAGCAGTTACTTCGGGACAGGGGAGGCCTATGGCTACACCTTC. Its translation: CASSYFGTGEAYGYTF.

V usage is TRBV18 and J usage is TRBJ1-4; 9 bases line up with TRBD1. After removal of 6 bases from V and 6 bases from J, the junction contained 8 bases not matched to a gene. This CDR3 comprises 15 residues. Germline V CDR1 and CDR2: KGHSH, LQKENI. CDR3 loop: CASSPGTGSDEKLFF. The CDR3 nucleotides read TGTGCCAGCTCTCCCGGGACAGGGTCAGATGAAAAACTGTTTTTT. Full variable domain (remainder filled in from reference TRBV18 and TRBJ1-4): NAGVMQNPRHLVRRRGQEARLRCSPMKGHSHVYWYRQLPEEGLKFMVYLQKENIIDESGMPKERFSAEFPKEGPSILRIQQVVRGDSAAYFCASSPGTGSDEKLFFGSGTQLSVL.

In its sample, this clone was seen once. This chain connects TRBV5-6 to TRBJ2-1; D gene unclear. Germline CDR1 and CDR2: SGHDT and YYEEEE. With 2 bases removed from V and 9 bases from J, the gap between germline ends came to 12 bases. The CDR3 is 13 amino acids. The CDR3 coding sequence is TGTGCCAGCAGCTTAACTTCAAGACTTGAGCAGTTCTTC. Protein product: CASSLTSRLEQFF. Drawing the rest from reference TRBV5-6 and TRBJ2-1, the complete variable domain is DAGVTQSPTHLIKTRGQQVTLRCSPKSGHDTVSWYQQALGQGPQFIFQYYEEEERQRGNFPDRFSGHQFPNYSSELNVNALLLGDSALYLCASSLTSRLEQFFGPGTRLTVL.

This chain joins TRBV3-1 (or the pseudogene TRBV3-2) and TRBJ2-7, with D perhaps matching TRBD1 (5 bases). The CDR3 length is 16 residues. Germline V CDR1 and CDR2: LGHDT, YNNKEL (reference sequence). V was clipped by 7 bases and J by 0 bases, with 19 bases between them. DNA of the CDR3: TGTGCCAGCACCGATAACATGGACAACTACTCCTACGAGCAGTACTTC. Translated, it gives CASTDNMDNYSYEQYF.

This clone was detected once. The rearrangement uses TRBV28 and TRBJ1-4; no definite D call. Trimming took 4 bases from V and 2 from J, leaving 8 bases between them. Germline assignment: CDR1 MDHEN and CDR2 SYDVKM. The CDR3 runs 14 residues. CDR3 nucleotides: TGTGCCAGCAGTTCGACCGTTACTAATGAAAAACTGTTTTTT. Translating gives CASSSTVTNEKLFF. The complete variable domain, with remaining parts taken from reference TRBV28 and TRBJ1-4, reads DVKVTQSSRYLVKRTGEKVFLECVQDMDHENMFWYRQDPGLGLRLIYFSYDVKMKEKGDIPEGYSVSREKKERFSLILESASTNQTSMYLCASSSTVTNEKLFFGSGTQLSVL.

The rearrangement joins TRBV12-3 or TRBV12-4 to TRBJ2-5; D is possibly TRBD1 (5 bases). The CDR3 runs to 13 residues. With 7 bases removed from V and 3 bases from J, the gap between germline ends came to 12 bases. The CDR3: CASKGRVKETQYF. The DNA for the CDR3 is TGTGCCAGCAAGGGCAGGGTGAAAGAGACCCAGTACTTC.

V and J are TRBV11-2 and TRBJ2-2; possibly TRBD2 for D (5 bases). The ends were cut back, 1 base at V and 3 bases at J, with 9 bases in the middle. Per the germline V gene, CDR1 is SGHAT and CDR2 is FQNNGV. The CDR3 sequence is 15 residues long. CDR3 DNA sequence: TGTGCCAGCAGCTTAGGAGGAGGATACACCGGGGAGCTGTTTTTT. This sequence encodes CASSLGGGYTGELFF.

The gene calls are TRBV6-2 or TRBV6-3 and TRBJ1-4; D remains ambiguous. This CDR3 contains 15 residues. Germline assignment: CDR1 MNHEY and CDR2 SVGEGT. Trimming removed 6 bases from V and 5 bases from J, with 16 bases in between. The chain's CDR3 is CASSPWADGNEKLFF. In DNA form, the CDR3 reads TGTGCCAGCAGCCCCTGGGCGGACGGAAATGAAAAACTGTTTTTT.

The chain has TRBV30 and TRBJ1-5; 10 bases map to TRBD1. CDR3 length: 13 residues. The junction had 7 bases not matched to a gene; V was cut back by 7 bases and J by 7 bases. Germline-derived CDR1 and CDR2 are GTSNPN and SVGIG (reference sequence). The CDR3 protein is CASGDRGDQPQHF. The CDR3 DNA follows: TGTGCCTCGGGGGACAGGGGAGACCAGCCCCAGCATTTT.

In DNA, the CDR3 is TGCAGTGCTAGTGAGGGATTGGGTTACAATGAGCAGTTCTTC. It yields the protein CSASEGLGYNEQFF. This sequence joins TRBV20-1 and TRBJ2-1; D perhaps matches TRBD2 (5 bases). This CDR3 spans 14 amino acids. Germline CDR1 and CDR2: DFQATT and SNEGSKA (reference sequence). V was shortened by 3 bases and J by 4 bases, with 13 bases between the two germline ends.

J is TRBJ2-1 and V is TRBV6-2 or TRBV6-3; possible D gene TRBD2, 6 bases. The ends were cut back, 1 base at V and 6 bases at J, with 13 bases in the middle. The CDR3 length is 15 residues. The V gene's germline CDR1 is MNHEY and CDR2 SVGEGT. In DNA, the CDR3 is TGTGCCAGCAGTTACTTTGCGGGAAATGCCAATGAGCAGTTCTTC. Its protein product is CASSYFAGNANEQFF.

V is TRBV7-8 and J is TRBJ2-3; D gene ambiguous. The length of the CDR3 is 13 residues. Deletions cut 5 bases from V and 7 bases from J, with 13 bases between. The germline CDR1 and CDR2 sequences are SGHVS and FQNEAQ. CDR3 sequence reads: CASSRPGAHTQYF. The CDR3 bases are TGTGCCAGCAGCCGGCCGGGCGCACATACGCAGTATTTT.

This clone has only one observation. This CDR3 reads CASSTSRGLELFF. CDR3 nucleotide sequence: TGTGCCAGCAGCACCAGCAGGGGGTTGGAGCTGTTTTTT. The rearrangement joins TRBV6-5 to TRBJ2-2; 7 bases are shared with TRBD1. With V trimmed by 6 bases and J by 10 bases, 8 bases remained unmatched. Per germline, CDR1 MNHEY and CDR2 SVGAGI. The CDR3 spans 13 residues.

The chain carries TRBV7-2 and TRBJ2-2; 8 positions match TRBD2. Germline V gene lookup returns CDR1 SGHTA and CDR2 FQGNSA. V was pared by 5 bases and J by 4 bases, with 9 bases of the junction left unmatched. CDR3 length equals 16 residues. Here the CDR3 reads CASSPQVGGGTGELFF. CDR3 DNA sequence: TGTGCCAGCAGCCCCCAAGTCGGGGGGGGCACCGGGGAGCTGTTTTTT. The variable domain in full, with the rest retrieved from reference TRBV7-2 and TRBJ2-2, is GAGVSQSPSNKVTEKGKDVELRCDPISGHTALYWYRQSLGQGLEFLIYFQGNSAPDKSGLPSDRFSAERTGGSVSTLTIQRTQQEDSAVYLCASSPQVGGGTGELFFGEGSRLTVL.

V gene TRBV4-2 combines with J gene TRBJ2-3; D unclear. Per the germline V gene, CDR1 is LGHNA and CDR2 is YNFKEQ. Trimming left V 1 base short and J 4 bases short, with 12 bases between. CDR3 length: 15 amino acids. The CDR3 coding sequence is TGTGCCAGCAGCCAAGTCGTTGGAGTGGCAGATACGCAGTATTTT. It encodes CASSQVVGVADTQYF.

The chain combines TRBV19 with TRBJ2-7, with D possibly being TRBD1 (5 bases). This CDR3 is 16 amino acids long. The V and J ends lost 5 bases and 4 bases respectively, with 21 bases between them. Germline V gene sequence: CDR1 LNHDA, CDR2 SQIVND (reference sequence). CDR3 residues: CASSPRQSGRSYEQYF. CDR3 DNA sequence: TGTGCCAGTAGTCCTAGACAGTCTGGGCGTTCGTACGAGCAGTACTTC. Based on the CDR3 plus reference TRBV19 and TRBJ2-7, the full variable domain is DGGITQSPKYLFRKEGQNVTLSCEQNLNHDAMYWYRQDPGQGLRLIYYSQIVNDFQKGDIAEGYSVSREKKESFPLTVTSAQKNPTAFYLCASSPRQSGRSYEQYFGPGTRLTVT.

The V call is TRBV6-5, the J call TRBJ2-2, with D tentatively TRBD1 (6 bases). The CDR3 runs 15 residues. Germline CDR1 and CDR2: MNHEY and SVGAGI. V lost 6 bases and J lost 3, with 14 bases in between. CDR3 sequence reads: CASRKGTIDTGELFF. CDR3 sequence (DNA): TGTGCCAGCAGAAAAGGGACAATAGACACCGGGGAGCTGTTTTTT.

The V call is TRBV1, the J call TRBJ2-1; the table gives TRBD2 as D, unverified against the DNA. TRBV1 is marked as a pseudogene. CDR3 size: 19 residues. CDR3 nucleotides: TGCACCAGCAGCCTCGAGCCCCGTGTGACTAGCGGGAACTACAATGAGCAGTTCTTC. It encodes CTSSLEPRVTSGNYNEQFF.